This T cell receptor beta chain was captured in a study of blood T cell repertoires in COVID-19. The table came from immunoSEQ multiplex PCR; TCRdb's copy has only in-frame clones and leaves some out. The sample includes about 250,000 clones, about nine tenths of them seen just once. V was cut by 7 bases and J by 1 base, with 9 bases left in between. The CDR3 is made up of 13 amino acids. The V gene's germline CDR1 is SGHRS and CDR2 YFSETQ. The specimen was PBMCs or T cells enriched from blood (not recorded which). The V call is TRBV5-1, the J call TRBJ1-3; D gene ambiguous. This sequence was found in a young woman with acute COVID-19. The CDR3 DNA sequence: TGCGCCAGCGCACCCGGTTCTGGAAACACCATATATTTT. Protein: CASAPGSGNTIYF.